These T cell receptor beta chains were read from a single sample in a study of cytomegalovirus exposure and HLA in healthy donors. Sequencing was performed with immunoSEQ multiplex PCR; in TCRdb, only in-frame clones are kept and a portion is missing. Seen here are about 140,000 clones, 80% to 90% observed once, and the top ten hold 2.9%. What was sequenced was PBMCs. Source of these receptors: a man younger than 30 in good health and CMV-seronegative. CDR3s include the opening cysteine and the closing phenylalanine or tryptophan. Each record gives: J gene, D gene, clone size, V gene, CDR3 DNA, CDR3 protein. D genes are given only for firm matches. Expanded clones get a size class; other rows say once, few or many, or leave the size out.

j_call: TRBJ2-2; d_call: NA; clone_size: NA; v_call: TRBV5-4; cdr3_nt: TGTGCCAGCTCAGGTGGCACCGGGGAGCTGTTTTTT; cdr3_aa: CASSGGTGELFF
j_call: TRBJ2-2; d_call: TRBD1; clone_size: NA; v_call: TRBV2; cdr3_nt: TGTGCCAGCAGTCAGTACAGGGGAAACACCGGGGAGCTGTTTTTT; cdr3_aa: CASSQYRGNTGELFF
j_call: TRBJ1-1; d_call: NA; clone_size: once; v_call: TRBV11-3; cdr3_nt: TGTGCCAGCAGCTACAGGGACACTGAAGCTTTCTTT; cdr3_aa: CASSYRDTEAFF
j_call: TRBJ2-7; d_call: TRBD1; clone_size: few; v_call: TRBV2; cdr3_nt: TGTGCCAGCAGCGAGGGGACAGGGTCTTTCTACGAGCAGTACTTC; cdr3_aa: CASSEGTGSFYEQYF
j_call: TRBJ2-7; d_call: NA; clone_size: NA; v_call: TRBV6-5; cdr3_nt: TGTGCCAGCAGTTTGAGCCTACCGGTATCCTACGAGCAGTACTTC; cdr3_aa: CASSLSLPVSYEQYF
j_call: TRBJ2-1; d_call: NA; clone_size: NA; v_call: TRBV28; cdr3_nt: TGTGCCAGCAGTTCCGACAGGACCCGGGTTAATGAGCAGTTCTTC; cdr3_aa: CASSSDRTRVNEQFF
j_call: TRBJ2-6; d_call: TRBD1; clone_size: NA; v_call: TRBV27; cdr3_nt: TGTGCCAGCAGCCTCTGGACAGGAGCCCTGTCGGCCAACGTCCTGACTTTC; cdr3_aa: CASSLWTGALSANVLTF
j_call: TRBJ1-3; d_call: NA; clone_size: NA; v_call: TRBV13; cdr3_nt: TGTGCCAGCAGTTACCGACAGTCCTCTGGAAACACCATATATTTT; cdr3_aa: CASSYRQSSGNTIYF
j_call: TRBJ1-1; d_call: TRBD1; clone_size: NA; v_call: TRBV5-1; cdr3_nt: TGCGCCAGCAGGGGACAGGGTAACACTGAAGCTTTCTTT; cdr3_aa: CASRGQGNTEAFF
j_call: TRBJ2-3; d_call: TRBD1; clone_size: NA; v_call: TRBV5-1; cdr3_nt: TGCGCCAGCAGCAGATCGGGACAGGGGCCGCATTTT; cdr3_aa: CASSRSGQGPHF
j_call: TRBJ2-7; d_call: TRBD1; clone_size: NA; v_call: TRBV13; cdr3_nt: TGTGCCAGCAGCCCACAGGGGCTCCTCGGCGAGCAGTACTTC; cdr3_aa: CASSPQGLLGEQYF
j_call: TRBJ2-1; d_call: NA; clone_size: NA; v_call: TRBV7-9; cdr3_nt: TGTGCCAGCAGCCCCGGCAGGGTGAGGTACAATGAGCAGTTCTTC; cdr3_aa: CASSPGRVRYNEQFF
j_call: TRBJ1-2; d_call: TRBD1; clone_size: NA; v_call: TRBV4-1; cdr3_nt: TGCGCCAGCAGCCAAGTTGACCGTCGCCGGGACAGGGGTGGCTACACCTTC; cdr3_aa: CASSQVDRRRDRGGYTF
j_call: TRBJ2-3; d_call: TRBD2; clone_size: NA; v_call: TRBV30; cdr3_nt: TGTGCCTGGACTGCGGGAGGCGGGGGTAGCACAGATACGCAGTATTTT; cdr3_aa: CAWTAGGGGSTDTQYF
j_call: TRBJ2-7; d_call: NA; clone_size: NA; v_call: TRBV10-3; cdr3_nt: TGTGCCATCAGCCCGGACAGCTCCTACGAGCAGTACTTC; cdr3_aa: CAISPDSSYEQYF
j_call: TRBJ1-5; d_call: NA; clone_size: NA; v_call: TRBV6-1; cdr3_nt: TGTGCCAGCGGGGGGGCAGCGTTGGGCAATCAGCCCCAGCATTTT; cdr3_aa: CASGGAALGNQPQHF
j_call: TRBJ1-1; d_call: TRBD1; clone_size: few; v_call: TRBV4-1; cdr3_nt: TGCGCCAGCAGCCACGGACAGGGGGCAGCTTTCTTT; cdr3_aa: CASSHGQGAAFF
j_call: TRBJ1-4; d_call: TRBD1; clone_size: NA; v_call: TRBV19; cdr3_nt: TGTGCCAGTACCCAAGAGGGGGCGGCTAATGAAAAACTGTTTTTT; cdr3_aa: CASTQEGAANEKLFF
j_call: TRBJ1-1; d_call: NA; clone_size: NA; v_call: TRBV7-2; cdr3_nt: TGTGCCAGCAGCTTAAGAACAGCCCCAATGAACACTGAAGCTTTCTTT; cdr3_aa: CASSLRTAPMNTEAFF
j_call: TRBJ2-7; d_call: NA; clone_size: NA; v_call: TRBV7-2; cdr3_nt: TGTGCCAGCAGCGGCCGGCAGGCGGGGGAGCAGTACTTC; cdr3_aa: CASSGRQAGEQYF
j_call: TRBJ2-3; d_call: TRBD1; clone_size: NA; v_call: TRBV6-6; cdr3_nt: TGTGCCAGCAGTTACTCAAGGGGGCAGGGGGATACGCAGTATTTT; cdr3_aa: CASSYSRGQGDTQYF
j_call: TRBJ2-3; d_call: NA; clone_size: NA; v_call: TRBV6-1; cdr3_nt: TGTGCCAGCAGTGTACAGTCTAGCACAGATACGCAGTATTTT; cdr3_aa: CASSVQSSTDTQYF
j_call: TRBJ2-1; d_call: NA; clone_size: NA; v_call: TRBV7-9; cdr3_nt: TGTGCCAGCAGCCCCACGCGGGGGCGCAATGAGCAGTTCTTC; cdr3_aa: CASSPTRGRNEQFF
j_call: TRBJ1-2; d_call: TRBD1; clone_size: NA; v_call: TRBV18; cdr3_nt: TGTGCCAGCTCACCAGGGACAGGGATTTTCCGGGATGGCTACACCTTC; cdr3_aa: CASSPGTGIFRDGYTF
j_call: TRBJ2-1; d_call: TRBD1; clone_size: NA; v_call: TRBV2; cdr3_nt: TGTGCCAGCAGTGGGGACAGGTACAATGAGCAGTTCTTC; cdr3_aa: CASSGDRYNEQFF
j_call: TRBJ2-7; d_call: TRBD2; clone_size: NA; v_call: TRBV4-3; cdr3_nt: TGCGCCAGCAGCCAAGGCTTTCGGGGGGTTTACGAGCAGTACTTC; cdr3_aa: CASSQGFRGVYEQYF
j_call: TRBJ2-7; d_call: NA; clone_size: once; v_call: TRBV27; cdr3_nt: TGTGCCAGCAGCCGTCCACCAACAGGGTTGGTCCCCTACGAGCAGTACTTC; cdr3_aa: CASSRPPTGLVPYEQYF
j_call: TRBJ2-3; d_call: TRBD1; clone_size: few; v_call: TRBV25-1; cdr3_nt: TGTGCCAGCAGTGAAGAGGGGGCGGGAGATACGCAGTATTTT; cdr3_aa: CASSEEGAGDTQYF
j_call: TRBJ2-7; d_call: TRBD2; clone_size: NA; v_call: TRBV7-2; cdr3_nt: TGTGCCAGCAGCCTAAAAGAGACTAGCGGGTACTTTAACGAGCAGTACTTC; cdr3_aa: CASSLKETSGYFNEQYF
j_call: TRBJ2-7; d_call: TRBD2; clone_size: NA; v_call: TRBV5-1; cdr3_nt: TGCGCCAGCAGCTTGAATCGTCTAGCGGCTTACGAGCAGTACTTC; cdr3_aa: CASSLNRLAAYEQYF
j_call: TRBJ2-1; d_call: TRBD2; clone_size: NA; v_call: TRBV9; cdr3_nt: TGTGCCAGCAGCGTAGACGGGAGGCCCTCGGGCAATGAGCAGTTCTTC; cdr3_aa: CASSVDGRPSGNEQFF
j_call: TRBJ2-2; d_call: TRBD1; clone_size: once; v_call: TRBV6-1; cdr3_nt: TGTGCCAGCATTTCCGGACAGGGAACCGGGGAGCTGTTTTTT; cdr3_aa: CASISGQGTGELFF
j_call: TRBJ2-7; d_call: TRBD1; clone_size: NA; v_call: TRBV7-2; cdr3_nt: TGTGCCAGCAGCGAGTCGGGACAGTCCTCCTACGAGCAGTACTTC; cdr3_aa: CASSESGQSSYEQYF
j_call: TRBJ2-5; d_call: NA; clone_size: NA; v_call: TRBV15; cdr3_nt: TGTGCCACCAGCAGAGATACCCCCATCCAGGGAGGAAGGGAGACCCAGTACTTC; cdr3_aa: CATSRDTPIQGGRETQYF
j_call: TRBJ2-3; d_call: TRBD2; clone_size: NA; v_call: TRBV11-2; cdr3_nt: TGTGCCAGCAGCTACGGGAGGAGCGTAGCGGGAGCGAAAGATACGCAGTATTTT; cdr3_aa: CASSYGRSVAGAKDTQYF
j_call: TRBJ1-5; d_call: NA; clone_size: few; v_call: TRBV28; cdr3_nt: TGTGCCAGCAGTTCGGACAGTACTCAGCCCCAGCATTTT; cdr3_aa: CASSSDSTQPQHF
j_call: TRBJ2-2; d_call: NA; clone_size: NA; v_call: TRBV7-8; cdr3_nt: TGTGCCAGCAGCCGACGGACGCGGGGGCGGGACACCGGGGAGCTGTTTTTT; cdr3_aa: CASSRRTRGRDTGELFF
j_call: TRBJ1-2; d_call: NA; clone_size: NA; v_call: TRBV4-1; cdr3_nt: TGCGCCAGCAGCCGGTTTGGCCCAATCCACGGGGGCTACACCTTC; cdr3_aa: CASSRFGPIHGGYTF
j_call: TRBJ2-1; d_call: NA; clone_size: once; v_call: TRBV4-1; cdr3_nt: TGCGCCAGCAGCCGCAGTCCAAATGAGCAGTTCTTC; cdr3_aa: CASSRSPNEQFF
j_call: TRBJ2-7; d_call: TRBD1; clone_size: NA; v_call: TRBV28; cdr3_nt: TGTGCCAGCAGACCTCAGGGGGCGGTCTCCTACGAGCAGTACTTC; cdr3_aa: CASRPQGAVSYEQYF
j_call: TRBJ1-2; d_call: TRBD1; clone_size: few; v_call: TRBV5-4; cdr3_nt: TGTGCCAGCAGCCCAGGGAGGACAGGGAACTATGGCTACACCTTC; cdr3_aa: CASSPGRTGNYGYTF
j_call: TRBJ2-7; d_call: NA; clone_size: NA; v_call: TRBV28; cdr3_nt: TGTGCCAGCAGCCCCGCCGCGGACAGCACCTACGAGCAGTACTTC; cdr3_aa: CASSPAADSTYEQYF
j_call: TRBJ2-7; d_call: TRBD1; clone_size: NA; v_call: TRBV28; cdr3_nt: TGTGCCAGCCTAGACAGGGTCCACGAGCAGTACTTC; cdr3_aa: CASLDRVHEQYF
j_call: TRBJ1-1; d_call: NA; clone_size: once; v_call: TRBV11-2; cdr3_nt: TGTGCCAGCAGCCGAACAGGGATGGCGGACACTGAAGCTTTCTTT; cdr3_aa: CASSRTGMADTEAFF
j_call: TRBJ2-5; d_call: NA; clone_size: NA; v_call: TRBV7-8; cdr3_nt: TGTGCCAGCACTGCTTTCACTCAAGAGACCCAGTACTTC; cdr3_aa: CASTAFTQETQYF
j_call: TRBJ1-1; d_call: NA; clone_size: NA; v_call: TRBV11-1; cdr3_nt: TGTGCCAGCAGCTCCAGGAACACTGAAGCTTTCTTT; cdr3_aa: CASSSRNTEAFF
j_call: TRBJ2-7; d_call: TRBD2; clone_size: few; v_call: TRBV6-1; cdr3_nt: TGTGCCAGCAGGGTAACTAGCGGGAGTGCCTACGAGCAGTACTTC; cdr3_aa: CASRVTSGSAYEQYF
j_call: TRBJ1-2; d_call: TRBD1; clone_size: NA; v_call: TRBV11-2; cdr3_nt: TGTGCCAGCAGCCCCGTCCGGGGACAGATTTTTCGCTACACCTTC; cdr3_aa: CASSPVRGQIFRYTF
j_call: TRBJ2-4; d_call: TRBD2; clone_size: NA; v_call: TRBV27; cdr3_nt: TGTGCCATCGGGACTAGCATGAACATTCAGTACTTC; cdr3_aa: CAIGTSMNIQYF
j_call: TRBJ2-7; d_call: NA; clone_size: NA; v_call: TRBV19; cdr3_nt: TGTGCCACCGAAGCTAGCGATGGCCCCACCGAGCAGTACTTC; cdr3_aa: CATEASDGPTEQYF
j_call: TRBJ2-5; d_call: NA; clone_size: NA; v_call: TRBV28; cdr3_nt: TGTGCCAGCAGTTTTTTCCGCGGAGGCCAAGAGACCCAGTACTTC; cdr3_aa: CASSFFRGGQETQYF
j_call: TRBJ1-1; d_call: NA; clone_size: many; v_call: TRBV7-8; cdr3_nt: TGTGCCAGCACCCCTACACTGGGAGGGTCCACTGAAGCTTTCTTT; cdr3_aa: CASTPTLGGSTEAFF
j_call: TRBJ2-7; d_call: TRBD2; clone_size: NA; v_call: TRBV5-4; cdr3_nt: TGTGCCAGCAGCTTTTCTCTAGCGGGATATGGCGAGCAGTACTTC; cdr3_aa: CASSFSLAGYGEQYF
j_call: TRBJ1-1; d_call: NA; clone_size: NA; v_call: TRBV11-3; cdr3_nt: TGTGCCAGCAGCTTAGCAGGGTTCACTGAAGCTTTCTTT; cdr3_aa: CASSLAGFTEAFF
j_call: TRBJ1-5; d_call: NA; clone_size: NA; v_call: TRBV27; cdr3_nt: TGTGCCAGCAGTTTTCGTGCAGGGGGCAATCAGCCCCAGCATTTT; cdr3_aa: CASSFRAGGNQPQHF
j_call: TRBJ2-5; d_call: NA; clone_size: NA; v_call: TRBV29-1; cdr3_nt: TGCGCGGGCAGGGGTTTCGGGGAGACCCAGTACTTC; cdr3_aa: CAGRGFGETQYF
j_call: TRBJ1-5; d_call: NA; clone_size: NA; v_call: TRBV2; cdr3_nt: TGTGCCAGCAGTGAAGAACTGCCTGTAAATCAGCCCCAGCATTTT; cdr3_aa: CASSEELPVNQPQHF
j_call: TRBJ2-1; d_call: NA; clone_size: NA; v_call: TRBV18; cdr3_nt: TGTGCCAGCTCGGAGACCCCCTACAATGAGCAGTTCTTC; cdr3_aa: CASSETPYNEQFF
j_call: TRBJ2-4; d_call: TRBD2; clone_size: NA; v_call: TRBV27; cdr3_nt: TGTGCCAGCAGACGGGGGGGCCTTAACCTAGCCAAAAACATTCAGTACTTC; cdr3_aa: CASRRGGLNLAKNIQYF
j_call: TRBJ1-6; d_call: NA; clone_size: NA; v_call: TRBV2; cdr3_nt: TGTGCCAGCGAGTCCGGTCCTATTGTGGATAATTCACCCCTCCACTTT; cdr3_aa: CASESGPIVDNSPLHF